This T cell receptor beta chain was captured by sequencing in a study of T cell changes during pregnancy in multiple sclerosis. Sequencing used immunoSEQ multiplex PCR; TCRdb keeps in-frame clones, though not all of them. This sample has over 45,000 clones, with around 90% found just once. Trimming removed 1 base from V and 0 bases from J, with 15 bases in between. This CDR3 is built from 17 residues. The sequence was obtained from a female donor with multiple sclerosis, enrolled in a pregnancy study. The V call is TRBV5-3, the J call TRBJ2-3; no reliable D call. TRBV5-3 is an ORF, and what it does is uncertain. Specimen: peripheral blood, collected in the first trimester of pregnancy. CDR3 DNA: TGTGCCAGAAGCTTGAGATCACCAAAAACTAGCACAGATACGCAGTATTTT. Its translation: CARSLRSPKTSTDTQYF.